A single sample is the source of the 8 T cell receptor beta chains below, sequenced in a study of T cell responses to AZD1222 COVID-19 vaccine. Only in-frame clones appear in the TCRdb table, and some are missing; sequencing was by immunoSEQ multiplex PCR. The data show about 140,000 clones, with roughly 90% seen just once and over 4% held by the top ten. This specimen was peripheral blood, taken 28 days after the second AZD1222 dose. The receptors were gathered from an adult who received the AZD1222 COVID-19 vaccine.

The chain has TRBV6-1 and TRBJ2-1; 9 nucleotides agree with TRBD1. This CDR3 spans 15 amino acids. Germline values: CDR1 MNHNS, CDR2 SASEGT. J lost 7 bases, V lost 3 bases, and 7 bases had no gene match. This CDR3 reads CASSDFGTGFNEQFF. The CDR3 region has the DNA TGTGCCAGCAGTGATTTTGGGACAGGGTTTAATGAGCAGTTCTTC.

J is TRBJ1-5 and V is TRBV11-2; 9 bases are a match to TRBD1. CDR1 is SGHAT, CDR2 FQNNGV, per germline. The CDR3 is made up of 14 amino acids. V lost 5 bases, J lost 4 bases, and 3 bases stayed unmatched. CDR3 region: CASSRDRGNQPQHF. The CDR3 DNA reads TGTGCCAGCAGCCGTGACAGGGGGAATCAGCCCCAGCATTTT.

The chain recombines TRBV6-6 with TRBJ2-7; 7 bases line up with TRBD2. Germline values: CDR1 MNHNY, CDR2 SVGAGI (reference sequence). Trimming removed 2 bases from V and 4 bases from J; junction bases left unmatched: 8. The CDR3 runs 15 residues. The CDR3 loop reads CASSYPGGQGYEQYF. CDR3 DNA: TGTGCCAGCAGTTACCCGGGGGGTCAGGGTTACGAGCAGTACTTC.

Here the CDR3 reads CASSYSGDGVTYEQYF. In nucleotides, the CDR3 is TGTGCCAGCAGTTACTCGGGGGACGGAGTTACCTACGAGCAGTACTTC. The genes are TRBV6-5 and TRBJ2-7; D might be TRBD1 or TRBD2, each matching 5 bases. Germline CDR1 is MNHEY and CDR2 is SVGAGI. The length of the CDR3 is 16 residues. V lost 0 bases to trimming and J lost 2 bases, with 14 bases between them.

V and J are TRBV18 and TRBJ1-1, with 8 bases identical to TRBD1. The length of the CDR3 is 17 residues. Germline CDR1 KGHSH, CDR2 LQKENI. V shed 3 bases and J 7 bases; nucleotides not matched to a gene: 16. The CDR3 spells CASSPQGAGTLWNEAFF. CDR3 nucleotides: TGTGCCAGCTCACCCCAGGGGGCGGGGACCCTTTGGAATGAAGCTTTCTTT.

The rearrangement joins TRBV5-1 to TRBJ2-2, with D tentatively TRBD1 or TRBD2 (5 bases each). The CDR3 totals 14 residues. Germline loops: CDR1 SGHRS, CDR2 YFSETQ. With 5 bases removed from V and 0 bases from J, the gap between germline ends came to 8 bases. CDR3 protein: CASRGESNTGELFF. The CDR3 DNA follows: TGCGCCAGCAGGGGGGAGTCGAACACCGGGGAGCTGTTTTTT. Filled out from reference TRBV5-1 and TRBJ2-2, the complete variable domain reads KAGVTQTPRYLIKTRGQQVTLSCSPISGHRSVSWYQQTPGQGLQFLFEYFSETQRNKGNFPGRFSGRQFSNSRSEMNVSTLELGDSALYLCASRGESNTGELFFGEGSRLTVL.

CDR3 coding DNA: TGCGCCAGCAGCTCTCGGACAGGGGCGAGCACAGATACGCAGTATTTT. Protein product: CASSSRTGASTDTQYF. The rearrangement joins TRBV5-1 to TRBJ2-3, with 9 nucleotides matching TRBD1. CDR1 SGHRS and CDR2 YFSETQ come from the germline V gene. This CDR3 comprises 16 residues. After removal of 3 bases from V and 0 bases from J, the junction contained 5 bases not matched to a gene.

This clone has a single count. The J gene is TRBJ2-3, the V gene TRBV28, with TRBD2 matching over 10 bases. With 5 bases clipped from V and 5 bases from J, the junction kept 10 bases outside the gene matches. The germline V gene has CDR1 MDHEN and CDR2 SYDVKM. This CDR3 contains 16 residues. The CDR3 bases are TGTGCCAGCAGTGAGTGGCTAGCGGGAGCGGGAGATACGCAGTATTTT. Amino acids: CASSEWLAGAGDTQYF.